This T cell receptor (beta chain) derives from a study of blood T cell repertoires in COVID-19. About the study: Samples of COVID-19 (acute and convalescent) were obtained from the United States, Italy and Spain.

CDR3 length: 17 residues. CDR1 is SGHVS and CDR2 is FNYEAQ in the germline V gene. Trimming left V 5 bases short and J 0 bases short, with 17 bases between. Here immunoSEQ multiplex PCR was the method, and the copy in TCRdb shows in-frame clones only, minus some. The repertoire holds about 360,000 clones, with approximately 80% as singletons. This chain uses TRBV7-6 with TRBJ2-1, with D possibly being TRBD1 (6 bases). The source material was peripheral blood. The sequence was obtained from a human donor with acute or convalescent COVID-19. The donor label of this sample is uncertain. CDR3 region: CASSSPQGPSSYNEQFF. Here the CDR3 DNA reads TGTGCCAGCAGCAGTCCACAGGGCCCGAGCTCCTACAATGAGCAGTTCTTC.